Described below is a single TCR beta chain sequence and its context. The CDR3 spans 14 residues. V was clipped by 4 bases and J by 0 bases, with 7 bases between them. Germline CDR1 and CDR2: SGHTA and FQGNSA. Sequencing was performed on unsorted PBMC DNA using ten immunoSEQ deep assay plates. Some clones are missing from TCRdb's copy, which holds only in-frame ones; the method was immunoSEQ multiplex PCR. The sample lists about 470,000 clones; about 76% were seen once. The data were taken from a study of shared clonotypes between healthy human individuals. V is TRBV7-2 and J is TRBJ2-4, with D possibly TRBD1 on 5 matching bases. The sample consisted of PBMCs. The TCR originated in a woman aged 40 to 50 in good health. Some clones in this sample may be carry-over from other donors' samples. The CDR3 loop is CASSSQGAKNIQYF. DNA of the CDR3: TGTGCCAGCAGCTCCCAGGGAGCCAAAAACATTCAGTACTTC.